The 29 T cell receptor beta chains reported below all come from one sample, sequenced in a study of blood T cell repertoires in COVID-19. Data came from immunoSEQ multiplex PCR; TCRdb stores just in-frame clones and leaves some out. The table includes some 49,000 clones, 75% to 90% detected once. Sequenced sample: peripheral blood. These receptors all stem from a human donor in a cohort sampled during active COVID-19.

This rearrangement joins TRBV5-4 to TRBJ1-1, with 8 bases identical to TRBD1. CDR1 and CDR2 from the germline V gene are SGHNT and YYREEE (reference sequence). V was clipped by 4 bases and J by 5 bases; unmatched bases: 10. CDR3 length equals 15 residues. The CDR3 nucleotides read TGTGCCAGCAGCCCGTTAACAGGGGGGCCAACTGAAGCTTTCTTT. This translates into CASSPLTGGPTEAFF.

CDR3 nucleotides: TGTGCCAGCAGTCCATGGACTAGCGGGGGGGCCGGTGAGCAGTTCTTC. It codes for CASSPWTSGGAGEQFF. The V gene is TRBV27, the J gene TRBJ2-1; 15 bases agree with TRBD2. Looked up from germline, CDR1 is MNHEY and CDR2 is SMNVEV (reference sequence). The ends lost 5 bases at V and 9 bases at J; junction bases unmatched: 8. CDR3 length: 16 residues.

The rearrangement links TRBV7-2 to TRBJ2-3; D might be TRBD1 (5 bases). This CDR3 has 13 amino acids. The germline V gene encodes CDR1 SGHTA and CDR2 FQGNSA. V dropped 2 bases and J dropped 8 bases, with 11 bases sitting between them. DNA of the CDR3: TGTGCCAGCAGCTTATATAAGGGGTCTACGCAGTATTTT. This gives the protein CASSLYKGSTQYF.

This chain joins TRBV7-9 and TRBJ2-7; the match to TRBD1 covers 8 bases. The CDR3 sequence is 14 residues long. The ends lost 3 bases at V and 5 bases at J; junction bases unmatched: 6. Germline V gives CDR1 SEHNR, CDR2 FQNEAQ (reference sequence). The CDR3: CASSLGRGPHEQYF. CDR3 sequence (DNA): TGTGCCAGCAGCTTGGGCAGGGGGCCCCACGAGCAGTACTTC.

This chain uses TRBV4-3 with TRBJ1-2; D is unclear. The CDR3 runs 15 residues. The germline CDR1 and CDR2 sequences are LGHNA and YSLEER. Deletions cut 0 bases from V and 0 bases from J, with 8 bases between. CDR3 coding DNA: TGCGCCAGCAGCCAAGAGCTCGGAGCTAACTATGGCTACACCTTC. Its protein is CASSQELGANYGYTF.

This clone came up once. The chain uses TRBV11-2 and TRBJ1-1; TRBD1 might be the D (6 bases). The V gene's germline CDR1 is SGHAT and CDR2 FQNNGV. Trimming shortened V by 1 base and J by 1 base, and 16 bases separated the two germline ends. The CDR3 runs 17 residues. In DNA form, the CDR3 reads TGTGCCAGCAGCTTAGTCGTCAGGGGCTCCTCGAACACTGAAGCTTTCTTT. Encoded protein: CASSLVVRGSSNTEAFF.

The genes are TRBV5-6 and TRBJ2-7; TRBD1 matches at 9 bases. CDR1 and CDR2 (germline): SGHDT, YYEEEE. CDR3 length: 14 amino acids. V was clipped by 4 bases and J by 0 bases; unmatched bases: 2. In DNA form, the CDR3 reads TGTGCCAGCAGCCCGACAGGGGGCTCCTACGAGCAGTACTTC. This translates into CASSPTGGSYEQYF.

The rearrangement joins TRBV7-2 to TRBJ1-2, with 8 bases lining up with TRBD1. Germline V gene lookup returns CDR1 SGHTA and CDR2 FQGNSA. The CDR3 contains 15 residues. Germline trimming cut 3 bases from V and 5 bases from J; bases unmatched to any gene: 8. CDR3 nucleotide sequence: TGTGCCAGCAGCTTCAACTCCGGACAGGGATATGGCTACACCTTC. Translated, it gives CASSFNSGQGYGYTF.

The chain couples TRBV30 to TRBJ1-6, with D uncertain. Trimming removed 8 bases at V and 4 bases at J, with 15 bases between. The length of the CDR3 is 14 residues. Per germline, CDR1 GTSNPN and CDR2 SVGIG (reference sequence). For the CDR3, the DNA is TGTGCCGGACTATTGGGAACGTATAATTCACCCCTCCACTTT. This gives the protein CAGLLGTYNSPLHF.

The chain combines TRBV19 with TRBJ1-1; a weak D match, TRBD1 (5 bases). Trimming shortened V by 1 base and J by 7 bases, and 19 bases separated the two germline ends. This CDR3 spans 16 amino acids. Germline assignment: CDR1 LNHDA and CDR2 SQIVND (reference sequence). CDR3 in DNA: TGTGCCAGTAGTATAGTTTGGAGGGGCGAGAATGTTGAAGCTTTCTTT. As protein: CASSIVWRGENVEAFF.

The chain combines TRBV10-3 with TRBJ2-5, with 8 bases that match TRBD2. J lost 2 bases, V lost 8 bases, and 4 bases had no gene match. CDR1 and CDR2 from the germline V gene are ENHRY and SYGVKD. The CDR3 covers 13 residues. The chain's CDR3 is CAIRGGEQETQYF. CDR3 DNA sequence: TGTGCCATCCGGGGGGGCGAGCAAGAGACCCAGTACTTC.

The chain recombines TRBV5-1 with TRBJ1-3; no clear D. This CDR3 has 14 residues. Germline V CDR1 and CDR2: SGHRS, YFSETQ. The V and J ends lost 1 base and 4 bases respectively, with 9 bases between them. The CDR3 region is CASSLSDSGNTIYF. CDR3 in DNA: TGCGCCAGCAGCTTGAGCGACTCGGGAAACACCATATATTTT.

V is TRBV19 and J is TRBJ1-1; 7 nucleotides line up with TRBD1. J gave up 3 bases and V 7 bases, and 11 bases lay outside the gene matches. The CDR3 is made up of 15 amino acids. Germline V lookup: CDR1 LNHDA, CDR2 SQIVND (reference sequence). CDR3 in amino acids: CASTSTGEAHTEAFF. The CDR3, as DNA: TGTGCCAGTACCTCTACAGGGGAGGCCCACACTGAAGCTTTCTTT.

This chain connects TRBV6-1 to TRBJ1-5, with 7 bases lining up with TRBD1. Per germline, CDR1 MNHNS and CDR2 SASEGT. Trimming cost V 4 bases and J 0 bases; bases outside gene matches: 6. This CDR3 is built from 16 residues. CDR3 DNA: TGTGCCAGCAGTGCAGACAGGGCTTATAGCAATCAGCCCCAGCATTTT. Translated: CASSADRAYSNQPQHF.

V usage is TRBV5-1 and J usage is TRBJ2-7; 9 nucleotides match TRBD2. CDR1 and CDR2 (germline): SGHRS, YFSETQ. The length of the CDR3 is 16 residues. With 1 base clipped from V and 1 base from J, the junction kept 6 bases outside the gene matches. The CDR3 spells CASSLTPSGTSYEQYF. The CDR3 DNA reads TGCGCCAGCAGCTTGACGCCTAGCGGGACGTCCTACGAGCAGTACTTC.

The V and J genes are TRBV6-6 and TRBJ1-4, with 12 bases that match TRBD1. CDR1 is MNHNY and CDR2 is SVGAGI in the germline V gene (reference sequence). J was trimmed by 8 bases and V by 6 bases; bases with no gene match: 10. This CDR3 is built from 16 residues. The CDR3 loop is CASSRGTGTGGEKLFF. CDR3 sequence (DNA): TGTGCCAGCAGCCGAGGAACCGGGACAGGGGGCGAAAAACTGTTTTTT.

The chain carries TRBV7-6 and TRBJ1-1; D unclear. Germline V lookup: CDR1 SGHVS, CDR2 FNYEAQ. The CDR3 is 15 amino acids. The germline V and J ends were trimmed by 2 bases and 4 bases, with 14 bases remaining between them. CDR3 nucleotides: TGTGCCAGCAGCTTAAGGCCCGTACCGGGCACTGAAGCTTTCTTT. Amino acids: CASSLRPVPGTEAFF.

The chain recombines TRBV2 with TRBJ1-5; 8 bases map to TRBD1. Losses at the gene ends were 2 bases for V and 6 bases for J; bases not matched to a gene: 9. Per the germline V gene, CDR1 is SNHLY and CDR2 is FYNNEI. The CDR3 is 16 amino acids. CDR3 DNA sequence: TGTGCCAGCAGTGAATCGCAGACAGGGGTTGGTCAGCCCCAGCATTTT. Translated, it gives CASSESQTGVGQPQHF.

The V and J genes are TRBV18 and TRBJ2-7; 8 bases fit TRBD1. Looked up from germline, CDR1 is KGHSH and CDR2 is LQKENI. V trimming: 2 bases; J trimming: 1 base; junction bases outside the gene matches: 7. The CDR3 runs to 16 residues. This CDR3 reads CASSPATGAGSYEQYF. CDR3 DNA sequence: TGTGCCAGCTCACCAGCGACAGGGGCAGGGTCCTACGAGCAGTACTTC. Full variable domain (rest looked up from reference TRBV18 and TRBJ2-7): NAGVMQNPRHLVRRRGQEARLRCSPMKGHSHVYWYRQLPEEGLKFMVYLQKENIIDESGMPKERFSAEFPKEGPSILRIQQVVRGDSAAYFCASSPATGAGSYEQYFGPGTRLTVT.

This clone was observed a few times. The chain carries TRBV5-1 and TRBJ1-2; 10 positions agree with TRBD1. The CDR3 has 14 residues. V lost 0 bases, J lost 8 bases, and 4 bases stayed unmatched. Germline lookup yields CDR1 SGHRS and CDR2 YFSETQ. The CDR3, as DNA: TGCGCCAGCAGCTTGGGTCCGACAGGGGGCGGCTACACCTTC. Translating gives CASSLGPTGGGYTF. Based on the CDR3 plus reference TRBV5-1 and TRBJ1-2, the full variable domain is KAGVTQTPRYLIKTRGQQVTLSCSPISGHRSVSWYQQTPGQGLQFLFEYFSETQRNKGNFPGRFSGRQFSNSRSEMNVSTLELGDSALYLCASSLGPTGGGYTFGSGTRLTVV.

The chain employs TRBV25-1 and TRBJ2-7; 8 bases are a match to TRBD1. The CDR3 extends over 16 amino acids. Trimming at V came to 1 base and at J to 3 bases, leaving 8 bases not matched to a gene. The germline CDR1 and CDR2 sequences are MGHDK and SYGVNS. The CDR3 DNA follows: TGTGCCAGCAGTGAATTCTTTAGTGACAGGGGCTACGAGCAGTACTTC. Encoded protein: CASSEFFSDRGYEQYF.

The CDR3 loop reads CASTTGQGSNQPQHF. The DNA of the CDR3 is TGTGCCAGTACCACAGGACAGGGTAGCAATCAGCCCCAGCATTTT. The V gene is TRBV19, the J gene TRBJ1-5, with 8 positions matching TRBD1. Looked up from germline, CDR1 is LNHDA and CDR2 is SQIVND (reference sequence). The CDR3 sequence is 15 residues long. The V gene end was trimmed by 7 bases and the J gene end by 0 bases; junction bases not matched to a gene: 5.

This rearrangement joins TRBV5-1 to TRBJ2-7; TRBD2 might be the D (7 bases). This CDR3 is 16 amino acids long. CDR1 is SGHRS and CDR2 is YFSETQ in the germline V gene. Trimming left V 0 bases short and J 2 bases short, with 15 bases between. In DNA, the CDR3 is TGCGCCAGCAGCTTGGCGGGGGGCGCCGGCGCCTACGAGCAGTACTTC. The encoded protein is CASSLAGGAGAYEQYF.

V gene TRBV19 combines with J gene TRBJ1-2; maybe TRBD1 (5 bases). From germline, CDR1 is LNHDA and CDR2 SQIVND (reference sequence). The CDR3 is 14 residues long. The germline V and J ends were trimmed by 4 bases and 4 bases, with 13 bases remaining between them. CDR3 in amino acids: CASSTTTEIYGYTF. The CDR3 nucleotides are TGTGCCAGTAGTACCACGACAGAGATCTATGGCTACACCTTC. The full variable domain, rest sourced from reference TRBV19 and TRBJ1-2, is DGGITQSPKYLFRKEGQNVTLSCEQNLNHDAMYWYRQDPGQGLRLIYYSQIVNDFQKGDIAEGYSVSREKKESFPLTVTSAQKNPTAFYLCASSTTTEIYGYTFGSGTRLTVV.

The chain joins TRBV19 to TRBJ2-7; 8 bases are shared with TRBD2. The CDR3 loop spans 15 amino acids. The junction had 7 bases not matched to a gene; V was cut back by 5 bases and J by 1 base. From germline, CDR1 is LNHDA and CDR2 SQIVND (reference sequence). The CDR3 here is CASSQRGGGSYEQYF. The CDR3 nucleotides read TGTGCCAGTAGTCAACGGGGGGGAGGGTCCTACGAGCAGTACTTC. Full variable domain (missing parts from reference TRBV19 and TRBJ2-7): DGGITQSPKYLFRKEGQNVTLSCEQNLNHDAMYWYRQDPGQGLRLIYYSQIVNDFQKGDIAEGYSVSREKKESFPLTVTSAQKNPTAFYLCASSQRGGGSYEQYFGPGTRLTVT.

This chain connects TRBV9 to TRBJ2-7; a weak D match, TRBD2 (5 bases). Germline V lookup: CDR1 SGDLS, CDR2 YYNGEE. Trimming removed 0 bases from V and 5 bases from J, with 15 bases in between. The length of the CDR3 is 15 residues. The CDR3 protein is CASSVGASRNDEQYF. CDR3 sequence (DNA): TGTGCCAGCAGCGTAGGGGCTAGCAGAAACGACGAGCAGTACTTC.

The CDR3 DNA is TGCGCCAGCAGCCAAGAGGAGAGTCCTTACCAGCCCCAGCATTTT. Its translation: CASSQEESPYQPQHF. The rearrangement links TRBV4-1 to TRBJ1-5, with D hard to call. Germline V lookup: CDR1 MGHRA, CDR2 YSYEKL. Trimming shortened V by 0 bases and J by 7 bases, and 13 bases separated the two germline ends. There are 15 residues in the CDR3.

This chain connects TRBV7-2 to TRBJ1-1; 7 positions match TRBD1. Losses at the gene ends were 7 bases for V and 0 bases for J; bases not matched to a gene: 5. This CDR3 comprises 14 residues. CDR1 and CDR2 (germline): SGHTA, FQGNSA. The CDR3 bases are TGTGCCAGCAACGCCGGGACAGTGAACACTGAAGCTTTCTTT. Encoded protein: CASNAGTVNTEAFF.

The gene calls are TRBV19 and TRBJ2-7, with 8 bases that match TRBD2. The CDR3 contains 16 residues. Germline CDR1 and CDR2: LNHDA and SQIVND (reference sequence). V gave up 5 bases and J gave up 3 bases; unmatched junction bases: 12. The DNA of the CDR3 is TGTGCCAGTAGTTCCCCGACTAGCGTCAAAGGCTACGAGCAGTACTTC. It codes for CASSSPTSVKGYEQYF.